The next 17 T cell receptor beta chains were all read from a single sample in a study of T-cell reconstitution after alpha-beta-depleted transplantation in children. Using unique molecular identifiers, the investigators prepared the TCRbeta library. TCRdb redid the calling of the PCR reads with MiXCR, one entry per CDR3 protein. The sample has hundreds of thousands of distinct CDR3 sequences, less than 15% seen once. Specimen: PBMCs, collected before TCRalphabeta/CD19-depleted stem cell transplant. These TCRs come from a girl aged 2 to 10 with congenital amegakaryocytic thrombocytopenia, due to receive a stem cell transplant.

This clonotype was recorded at least ten times. This chain links TRBV27 with TRBJ2-5; D gene unclear. CDR1 is MNHEY and CDR2 is SMNVEV in the germline V gene (reference sequence). The CDR3 is made up of 12 amino acids. V was shortened by 6 bases and J by 1 base, with 6 bases between the two germline ends. As DNA, the CDR3 is TGTGCCAGCAGCTTAATCCAAGAGACCCAGTACTTC. It specifies CASSLIQETQYF.

This clonotype was seen at least ten times. The chain couples TRBV10-2 to TRBJ1-4; D is ambiguous. There are 11 residues in the CDR3. V gave up 6 bases and J gave up 7 bases, with 6 bases separating them. Per germline, CDR1 WSHSY and CDR2 SAAADI. The CDR3 nucleotides read TGCGCCAGCAGGGGCGGTGAAAAACTGTTTTTT. It translates to CASRGGEKLFF.

Only a few counts were recorded for this clonotype. This chain connects TRBV15 to TRBJ2-3, with D perhaps matching TRBD2 (5 bases). Germline V gene lookup returns CDR1 LNHNV and CDR2 YYDKDF (reference sequence). Trimming took 2 bases from V and 0 from J, leaving 15 bases between them. This CDR3 is built from 17 residues. CDR3 in DNA: TGTGCCACCAGCAGATCTCGGACTCTCCATAGCACAGATACGCAGTATTTT. Residues: CATSRSRTLHSTDTQYF.

In nucleotides, the CDR3 is TGTGCCAGCAGCGTAGTAGGGCTAGCGGGGGCCCAAGAGACCCAGTACTTC. Residues: CASSVVGLAGAQETQYF. This chain uses TRBV9 with TRBJ2-5, with 10 bases matching TRBD2. Germline V gene data show CDR1 as SGDLS and CDR2 as YYNGEE. This CDR3 is 17 amino acids long. The V and J ends lost 0 bases and 1 base, in that order; junction bases with no gene match: 6.

Ten or more counts support this clonotype. V is TRBV20-1 and J is TRBJ2-1, with D tentatively TRBD2 (5 bases). The CDR3 is made up of 18 amino acids. V shed 3 bases and J shed 0 bases, with 21 bases lying between them. Germline loops: CDR1 DFQATT, CDR2 SNEGSKA (reference sequence). CDR3 coding DNA: TGCAGTGCTAGTCAATCTATAGACCCGGAGGTCTCCTACAATGAGCAGTTCTTC. Encoded protein: CSASQSIDPEVSYNEQFF.

The table lists this clonotype with many counts. The chain is built from TRBV27 and TRBJ2-7; 9 bases agree with TRBD1. Trimming cost V 7 bases and J 6 bases; bases outside gene matches: 10. This CDR3 is 14 amino acids long. The V gene's germline CDR1 is MNHEY and CDR2 SMNVEV (reference sequence). CDR3 sequence reads: CASTVGTGRVEQYF. The DNA of the CDR3 is TGTGCCAGCACTGTCGGGACAGGGAGAGTCGAGCAGTACTTC.

With respect to this clonotype: A much larger clone sits a single nucleotide away, making a read error possible. This CDR3 is CSAESGLANEQYF. DNA of the CDR3: TGCAGTGCCGAATCGGGACTAGCGAACGAGCAGTACTTC. The chain joins TRBV20-1 to TRBJ2-7; 10 bases align to TRBD2. CDR3 length: 13 amino acids. Trimming at V came to 6 bases and at J to 5 bases, leaving 7 bases not matched to a gene. Per the germline V gene, CDR1 is DFQATT and CDR2 is SNEGSKA (reference sequence).

This clonotype appeared many times. J is TRBJ2-1 and V is TRBV12-3 or TRBV12-4; D is uncertain. The CDR3 length is 12 residues. With 5 bases removed from V and 10 bases from J, the gap between germline ends came to 12 bases. CDR3 protein: CASSNPHSEQFF. CDR3 nucleotides: TGTGCCAGCAGTAACCCACATTCCGAGCAGTTCTTC.

This clonotype was seen more than once but under ten times. J is TRBJ2-7 and V is TRBV7-9; the match to TRBD2 covers 8 bases. The CDR3 is 16 amino acids. From germline, CDR1 is SEHNR and CDR2 FQNEAQ (reference sequence). V lost 1 base, J lost 3 bases, and 8 bases stayed unmatched. The CDR3 DNA sequence: TGTGCCAGCAGCTTAGGATGGGGTAGCGGGGACTACGAGCAGTACTTC. Amino acids: CASSLGWGSGDYEQYF. The whole variable domain, filled in from reference TRBV7-9 and TRBJ2-7, reads DTGVSQNPRHKITKRGQNVTFRCDPISEHNRLYWYRQTLGQGPEFLTYFQNEAQLEKSRLLSDRFSAERPKGSFSTLEIQRTEQGDSAMYLCASSLGWGSGDYEQYFGPGTRLTVT.

As regards this clonotype: The junction shows a germline mismatch at one end, possibly a read error. This sequence joins TRBV7-8 and TRBJ2-1; perhaps D is TRBD1 or TRBD2 (6 bases each). The CDR3 length is 16 residues. Germline-derived CDR1 and CDR2 are SGHVS and FQNEAQ. This CDR3 is CVSSTYRGPRGNEQFF. The CDR3 coding sequence is TGTGTCAGCAGCACCTATCGGGGGCCTAGGGGAAATGAGCAGTTCTTC.

The chain is built from TRBV12-5 and TRBJ2-2; TRBD2 matches at 8 bases. The ends lost 4 bases at V and 5 bases at J; junction bases unmatched: 9. From germline, CDR1 is LGHNT and CDR2 FRNRAP. The CDR3 spans 16 residues. The CDR3 loop reads CASGSWIAGSTGELFF. CDR3 bases: TGTGCTAGTGGTTCATGGATAGCGGGATCTACCGGGGAGCTGTTTTTT.

On this clonotype: A read error may produce the germline difference seen at one junction end. V is TRBV7-9 and J is TRBJ2-1, with D possibly matching TRBD2 (6 bases). The CDR3 contains 16 residues. Germline lookup yields CDR1 SEHNR and CDR2 FQNEAQ (reference sequence). CDR3 loop: CSSSIHGEERDNEQFF. CDR3 DNA: TGTTCCAGCAGCATACATGGGGAGGAAAGGGACAATGAGCAGTTCTTC.

This clonotype was found a few times. The CDR3 DNA reads TGTGCCAGCAGCGGCTATAGCGGGAGCGGGTACAATGAGCAGTTCTTC. As protein: CASSGYSGSGYNEQFF. This chain connects TRBV6-1 to TRBJ2-1; TRBD2 matches at 9 bases. CDR3 length: 16 residues. Germline-derived CDR1 and CDR2 are MNHNS and SASEGT. After removal of 6 bases from V and 4 bases from J, the junction contained 10 bases not matched to a gene.

The chain uses TRBV30 and TRBJ2-1; tentatively, D is TRBD1 (6 bases). Looked up from germline, CDR1 is GTSNPN and CDR2 is SVGIG (reference sequence). This CDR3 spans 18 amino acids. The V end lost 4 bases, the J end lost 3 bases, and 25 bases lay between the germline ends. The CDR3 reads CAWNNLLRRTANYNEQFF. DNA for the CDR3: TGTGCCTGGAACAACCTCCTCCGGCGGACAGCTAACTACAATGAGCAGTTCTTC.

In its sample, this clonotype was seen a few times. The chain couples TRBV24-1 to TRBJ2-7; D possibly matches TRBD1 or TRBD2 (5 bases each). Between the trimmed V and J ends, which lost 7 bases and 0 bases, there was a span of 15 bases. Germline V gene lookup returns CDR1 KGHDR and CDR2 SFDVKD. CDR3 length: 15 residues. The CDR3 sequence is CATSENVGTSYEQYF. The DNA of the CDR3 is TGTGCCACCAGCGAGAACGTGGGGACCTCCTACGAGCAGTACTTC.

This clonotype has ten or more counts. V usage is TRBV12-3 or TRBV12-4 and J usage is TRBJ1-5; 7 nucleotides agree with TRBD1. This CDR3 is 15 amino acids long. Trimming removed 6 bases from V and 1 base from J; junction bases left unmatched: 6. This chain's CDR3 is CASRNKTGSNQPQHF. The CDR3 DNA reads as TGTGCCAGCAGAAACAAGACAGGGAGCAATCAGCCCCAGCATTTT.

This clonotype has more than one count but fewer than ten. The chain combines TRBV28 with TRBJ1-5, with 8 nucleotides matching TRBD1. The junction had 6 bases not matched to a gene; V was cut back by 5 bases and J by 6 bases. Germline CDR1 and CDR2: MDHEN and SYDVKM. The CDR3 spans 14 residues. The CDR3 DNA reads TGTGCCAGCAGTCCCCGGGACAGGCCTCAGCCCCAGCATTTT. Translation gives CASSPRDRPQPQHF.